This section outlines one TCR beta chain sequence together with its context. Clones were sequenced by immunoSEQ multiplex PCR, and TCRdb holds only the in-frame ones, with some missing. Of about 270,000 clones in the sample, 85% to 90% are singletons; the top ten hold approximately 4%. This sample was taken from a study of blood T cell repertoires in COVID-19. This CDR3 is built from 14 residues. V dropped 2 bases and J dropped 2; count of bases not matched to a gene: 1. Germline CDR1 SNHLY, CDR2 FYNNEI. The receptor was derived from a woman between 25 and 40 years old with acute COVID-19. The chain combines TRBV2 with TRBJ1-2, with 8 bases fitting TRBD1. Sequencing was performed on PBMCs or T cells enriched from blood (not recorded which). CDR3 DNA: TGTGCCAGCAGTGAACAGGGGGCGAACTATGGCTACACCTTC. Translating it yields CASSEQGANYGYTF.